A single sample is the source of the 6 T cell receptor beta chains below, sequenced in a study of T cells in Graves' hyperthyroidism and ophthalmopathy. TCR beta CDR3 regions were amplified from RNA transcripts. The TCR CDR3 first-round RT-PCR relied on the HTBI primer set. One entry per CDR3 protein, called by TCRdb with MiXCR from the multiplex PCR reads. The table records hundreds of thousands of distinct CDR3 sequences, roughly 17% of them present only once. Specimen: blood. Receptor source: a woman aged 30 to 39 with Graves' hyperthyroidism.

This clonotype has only a few counts. V gene TRBV6-2 or TRBV6-3 combines with J gene TRBJ2-7, with unresolved D. The germline V gene has CDR1 MNHEY and CDR2 SVGEGT. Deletions cut 0 bases from V and 6 bases from J, with 9 bases between. This CDR3 spans 13 amino acids. DNA for the CDR3: TGTGCCAGCAGTTACTCCCATTCGGGCGAGCAGTACTTC. This codes for CASSYSHSGEQYF.

This clonotype came up many times. The chain employs TRBV6-6 and TRBJ2-7; TRBD2 aligns across 9 bases. Germline values: CDR1 MNHNY, CDR2 SVGAGI (reference sequence). This CDR3 is built from 14 residues. Trimming removed 2 bases from V and 2 bases from J; junction bases left unmatched: 1. In nucleotides, the CDR3 is TGTGCCAGCAGTTACGCGGGAGGGCCCTACGAGCAGTACTTC. Translation gives CASSYAGGPYEQYF.

This clonotype was seen a few times. The V and J genes are TRBV7-3 and TRBJ2-1; possible D gene TRBD2, 5 bases. From germline, CDR1 is SGHTA and CDR2 FQGTGA. The CDR3 covers 15 residues. Trimming stripped 5 bases from V and 9 bases from J, with 20 bases between. This CDR3 is CASSPAVARRGEQFF. Here the CDR3 DNA reads TGTGCCAGCAGCCCCGCGGTAGCGAGACGGGGTGAGCAGTTCTTC.

This clonotype was seen a handful of times. The junction does not match germline at one end; this may be a read error. The chain is built from TRBV6-5 and TRBJ1-1, with 7 bases lining up with TRBD1. The CDR3 has 13 residues. Germline V CDR1 and CDR2: MNHEY, SVGAGI. The CDR3 coding sequence is TGTGCCAGCAGCTACTCAAACAGGGGAGAAGCTTTCTTT. Translation: CASSYSNRGEAFF.

This clonotype turned up a few times. The genes are TRBV5-6 and TRBJ2-4, with 7 bases matching TRBD2. Trimming at V came to 4 bases and at J to 7 bases, leaving 5 bases not matched to a gene. This CDR3 spans 13 amino acids. CDR1 is SGHDT, CDR2 YYEEEE, per germline. CDR3 sequence reads: CASSAGAGNIQYF. CDR3 nucleotide sequence: TGTGCCAGCAGCGCAGGAGCGGGGAACATTCAGTACTTC.

This clonotype has just a few counts. This chain joins TRBV7-2 and TRBJ2-5; weak D call: TRBD2 (5 bases). The CDR3 has 14 residues. Germline assignment: CDR1 SGHTA and CDR2 FQGNSA. V lost 3 bases and J lost 2, with 10 bases in between. The CDR3 reads CASSFLKRQETQYF. The CDR3, as DNA: TGTGCCAGCAGCTTTCTGAAGCGGCAAGAGACCCAGTACTTC.